Shown below are 9 T cell receptor beta chains from a single sample sequenced in a study of radiotherapy plus CTLA-4 blockade in lung cancer. Only in-frame clones appear in the TCRdb table, and some are missing; sequencing was by immunoSEQ multiplex PCR. The sample lists roughly 40,000 clones, more than 70% occurring once. The source was peripheral blood, collected from a patient treated with radiotherapy plus ipilimumab. The receptor source for this set is a human donor with non-small cell lung cancer that progressed on radiotherapy plus ipilimumab.

This chain connects TRBV15 to TRBJ1-1, with a tentative D call TRBD1 (5 bases). The CDR3 spans 15 residues. The germline CDR1 and CDR2 sequences are LNHNV and YYDKDF (reference sequence). Trimming removed 3 bases from V and 4 bases from J, with 15 bases in between. CDR3 region: CATSSMAREATEAFF. The DNA of the CDR3 is TGTGCCACCAGCAGTATGGCCAGGGAGGCCACTGAAGCTTTCTTT.

This chain links TRBV10-3 with TRBJ2-7; D is perhaps TRBD1 (5 bases). The ends were cut back, 4 bases at V and 3 bases at J, with 7 bases in the middle. The CDR3 length is 12 residues. Looked up from germline, CDR1 is ENHRY and CDR2 is SYGVKD. CDR3 in DNA: TGTGCCATCAGTGCTGACAGCTACGAGCAGTACTTC. It encodes CAISADSYEQYF.

The chain recombines TRBV4-2 with TRBJ2-3; tentatively, D is TRBD2 (5 bases). In germline, CDR1 is LGHNA, CDR2 YNFKEQ. V gave up 0 bases and J gave up 2 bases, with 9 bases separating them. The CDR3 has 15 amino acids. CDR3 sequence reads: CASSQDLRDTDTQYF. The CDR3 bases are TGTGCCAGCAGCCAAGACCTCCGGGACACAGATACGCAGTATTTT.

This sequence joins TRBV19 and TRBJ2-6; TRBD1 matches at 8 bases. The CDR3 covers 20 residues. The germline CDR1 and CDR2 sequences are LNHDA and SQIVND (reference sequence). J was trimmed by 0 bases and V by 7 bases; bases with no gene match: 17. The CDR3 region is CASNPSPRTGHHSGANVLTF. CDR3 DNA: TGTGCCAGTAACCCTTCCCCCCGGACAGGGCATCACTCTGGGGCCAACGTCCTGACTTTC.

This rearrangement joins TRBV11-3 to TRBJ1-3, with D tentatively TRBD1 (5 bases). V shed 10 bases and J shed 5 bases, with 21 bases lying between them. Germline lookup yields CDR1 SGHNT and CDR2 YENEEA. The CDR3 length is 15 residues. CDR3 loop: CAILTGTEGRNTIYF. The CDR3 DNA follows: TGTGCCATCCTGACGGGGACGGAGGGACGAAACACCATATATTTT. Full variable domain (rest looked up from reference TRBV11-3 and TRBJ1-3): EAGVVQSPRYKIIEKKQPVAFWCNPISGHNTLYWYLQNLGQGPELLIRYENEEAVDDSQLPKDRFSAERLKGVDSTLKIQPAELGDSAVYLCAILTGTEGRNTIYFGEGSWLTVV.

This clone was seen only a few times. The DNA of the CDR3 is TGTGCCAGCAGCTCGGACAGGGGGTTTGGGGATTATCAGCCCCAGCATTTT. This gives the protein CASSSDRGFGDYQPQHF. V usage is TRBV11-2 and J usage is TRBJ1-5; 10 nucleotides line up with TRBD1. Trimming at V came to 4 bases and at J to 5 bases, leaving 11 bases not matched to a gene. Per the germline V gene, CDR1 is SGHAT and CDR2 is FQNNGV. The CDR3 totals 17 residues.

The J gene is TRBJ1-2, the V gene TRBV5-1, with TRBD1 identical over 11 bases. V lost 4 bases to trimming and J lost 9 bases; unmatched junction nucleotides: 8. The CDR3 has 14 amino acids. CDR1 is SGHRS, CDR2 YFSETQ, per germline. CDR3 region: CASSLGQGGESYTF. CDR3 nucleotides: TGCGCCAGCAGCCTGGGACAGGGGGGAGAGAGCTACACCTTC. Full variable domain (remainder filled in from reference TRBV5-1 and TRBJ1-2): KAGVTQTPRYLIKTRGQQVTLSCSPISGHRSVSWYQQTPGQGLQFLFEYFSETQRNKGNFPGRFSGRQFSNSRSEMNVSTLELGDSALYLCASSLGQGGESYTFGSGTRLTVV.

The chain is built from TRBV4-1 and TRBJ2-5; TRBD2 aligns across 14 bases. The CDR3 is 16 amino acids. Germline CDR1 MGHRA, CDR2 YSYEKL. Germline trimming cut 4 bases from V and 3 bases from J; bases unmatched to any gene: 4. CDR3 sequence (DNA): TGCGCCAGCAGCCTCGGACTAGCGGGGGGTAAAGAGACCCAGTACTTC. It specifies CASSLGLAGGKETQYF.

V is TRBV4-2 and J is TRBJ1-2, with 7 bases aligning to TRBD1. Germline CDR1 is LGHNA and CDR2 is YNFKEQ. The V segment lost 3 bases and the J segment 5 bases; nucleotides outside the gene matches: 15. This CDR3 is built from 17 residues. CDR3 in amino acids: CASSHLKGAGLGYGYTF. CDR3 in DNA: TGTGCCAGCAGCCATTTGAAGGGGGCAGGGTTGGGGTATGGCTACACCTTC.